This TCR beta chain emerged from a study of T cell responses to AZD1222 COVID-19 vaccine. Germline CDR1 reads SGHVS; CDR2 reads FQNEAQ. V lost 3 bases and J lost 9; bases outside the gene matches: 4. The CDR3 is 14 amino acids. Sequencing used immunoSEQ multiplex PCR; TCRdb keeps in-frame clones, though not all of them. Of around 170,000 clones in the sample, about 86% were seen once. This clone was counted once. The receptor's source is an adult who received the AZD1222 COVID-19 vaccine. The chain employs TRBV7-8 and TRBJ1-6; 8 nucleotides agree with TRBD1. This sample comprised peripheral blood, obtained 28 days after the second AZD1222 dose. The CDR3 DNA follows: TGTGCCAGCAGCTTGGGCAGGGGGCCTTCACCCCTCCACTTT. It yields the protein CASSLGRGPSPLHF.